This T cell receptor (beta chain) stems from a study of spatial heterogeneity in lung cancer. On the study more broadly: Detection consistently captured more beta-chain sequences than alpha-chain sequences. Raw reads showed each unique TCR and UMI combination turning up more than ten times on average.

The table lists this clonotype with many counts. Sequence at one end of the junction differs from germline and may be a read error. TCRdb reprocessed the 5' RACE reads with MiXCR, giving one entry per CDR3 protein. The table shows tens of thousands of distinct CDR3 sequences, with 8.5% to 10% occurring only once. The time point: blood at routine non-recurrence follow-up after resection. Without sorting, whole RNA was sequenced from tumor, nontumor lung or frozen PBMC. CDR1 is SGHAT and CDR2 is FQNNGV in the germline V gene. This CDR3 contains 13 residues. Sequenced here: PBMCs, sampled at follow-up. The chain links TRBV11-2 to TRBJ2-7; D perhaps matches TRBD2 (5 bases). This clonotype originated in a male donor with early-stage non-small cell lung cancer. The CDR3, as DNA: TGTGCCAGCAGCTTCGAAAGTAAAGGCCCTACTAGATTC. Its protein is CASSFESKGPTRF.